The 2 T cell receptor beta chains presented below share a single source sample, sequenced in a study of naive and memory T cell subsets. Whole-study findings and limits: A few larger clonotypes appeared in naive repertoires, especially CD8, possibly memory cells re-expressing CD45RA.

Both TRBC1 and TRBC2 were covered by a beta constant-region primer of two equimolar oligonucleotides. The ligated cDNA underwent four PCR rounds using SP2 and nested alpha and beta constant-region primers. TCRdb processed the UMI-ligation and nested PCR reads anew with MiXCR; each CDR3 protein has one entry. This sample has roughly 100,000 distinct CDR3 sequences, with about 10% found just once. These receptors' antigens are unknown. Sequencing was performed on naive CD4+ T cells from blood. The receptors here all came from a human donor in good health.

The V call is TRBV7-9, the J call TRBJ2-2, with D maybe TRBD2 (6 bases). Germline V gene data show CDR1 as SEHNR and CDR2 as FQNEAQ (reference sequence). The CDR3 contains 15 residues. V was cut by 4 bases and J by 7 bases, with 16 bases left in between. The CDR3 reads CASSSKQLEGGELFF. CDR3 bases: TGTGCCAGCAGCTCGAAGCAGCTGGAGGGCGGGGAGCTGTTTTTT. Full variable domain (outside the CDR3, taken from reference TRBV7-9 and TRBJ2-2): DTGVSQNPRHKITKRGQNVTFRCDPISEHNRLYWYRQTLGQGPEFLTYFQNEAQLEKSRLLSDRFSAERPKGSFSTLEIQRTEQGDSAMYLCASSSKQLEGGELFFGEGSRLTVL.

The chain couples TRBV7-8 to TRBJ2-6; D remains unclear. This CDR3 has 15 residues. V was shortened by 1 base and J by 4 bases, with 8 bases between the two germline ends. Per germline, CDR1 SGHVS and CDR2 FQNEAQ. CDR3 residues: CASSLGTSGANVLTF. The DNA for the CDR3 is TGTGCCAGCAGCTTAGGGACCTCGGGGGCCAACGTCCTGACTTTC.